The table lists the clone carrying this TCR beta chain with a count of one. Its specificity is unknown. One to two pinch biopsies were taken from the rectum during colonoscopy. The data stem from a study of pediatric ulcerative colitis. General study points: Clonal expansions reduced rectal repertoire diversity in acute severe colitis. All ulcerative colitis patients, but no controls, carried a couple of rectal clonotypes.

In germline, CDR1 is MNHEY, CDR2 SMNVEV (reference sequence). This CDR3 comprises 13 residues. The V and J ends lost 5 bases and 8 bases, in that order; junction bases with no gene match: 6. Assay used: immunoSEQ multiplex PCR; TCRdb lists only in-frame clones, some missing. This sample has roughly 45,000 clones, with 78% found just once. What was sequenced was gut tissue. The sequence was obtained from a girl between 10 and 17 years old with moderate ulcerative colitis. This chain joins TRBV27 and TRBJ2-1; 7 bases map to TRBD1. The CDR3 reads CASSPAQGYEQFF. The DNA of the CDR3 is TGTGCCAGCAGTCCAGCACAGGGGTATGAGCAGTTCTTC.